This T cell receptor (beta chain) derives from a study of T cells in localized non-small cell lung cancer. Findings of the study overall: It was uninvolved adjacent lung that showed the highest T cell clonality, exceeding tumor.

Germline V gives CDR1 SGHVT, CDR2 SQSDAQ. The CDR3 extends over 14 amino acids. V was shortened by 2 bases and J by 15 bases, with 20 bases between the two germline ends. Libraries were prepared by immunoSEQ multiplex PCR; TCRdb keeps only in-frame clonotypes and omits some of them. This sample yields 25,000 to 35,000 clones, of which around 82% are seen a single time; approximately 5.7% belongs to the top ten. As for this clone: The antigen remains unidentified.

The genes are TRBV7-4 and TRBJ2-1; D might be TRBD2 (5 bases). The sample in question was peripheral blood mononuclear cells, obtained before any cancer treatment. The TCR sequence derives from a man aged 35 to 70 with stage III lung adenocarcinoma. The CDR3 here is CASSLFGGLGGMFF. CDR3 nucleotides: TGTGCCAGCAGCTTATTCGGCGGACTCGGCGGTATGTTCTTC.